The 24 T cell receptor beta chains listed next were all sequenced from one sample in a study of blood T cell repertoires in COVID-19 (TCRdb year 2020). Library method: the immunoSEQ multiplex PCR assay. Here the immuneACCESS table is served through TCRdb, limited to in-frame sequences with V and J called. Missing clones are a known gap in these copies; in checked studies unresolved V genes cover under half, and the rest lacks a known reason. The sample table contains about 190,000 clones; only one count was recorded for 88% of them. About 6.8% of the sample goes to the ten largest clones. The source material was peripheral blood. The receptors were sampled from a woman aged 40-49 years who had recovered from COVID-19.

The chain combines TRBV2 with TRBJ2-1; TRBD2 agrees at 15 bases. The CDR3 consists of 16 residues. Germline trimming cut 3 bases from V and 7 bases from J; bases unmatched to any gene: 4. CDR1 and CDR2 from the germline V gene are SNHLY and FYNNEI. CDR3 residues: CASSDGGLAGGNEQFF. The DNA of the CDR3 is TGTGCCAGCAGTGATGGGGGACTAGCGGGAGGAAATGAGCAGTTCTTC.

The chain links TRBV27 to TRBJ2-1, with 13 bases identical to TRBD2. Germline lookup yields CDR1 MNHEY and CDR2 SMNVEV (reference sequence). V lost 2 bases, J lost 7 bases, and 23 bases stayed unmatched. The CDR3 covers 22 residues. In nucleotides, the CDR3 is TGTGCCAGCAGTTTAACCCCCCCCACTAGCGGGAGGGCCGAGAGCAATAGGAATGAGCAGTTCTTC. This sequence encodes CASSLTPPTSGRAESNRNEQFF.

The rearrangement joins TRBV9 to TRBJ1-2; possibly TRBD1 for D (6 bases). Germline loops: CDR1 SGDLS, CDR2 YYNGEE. V was shortened by 0 bases and J by 7 bases, with 16 bases between the two germline ends. The length of the CDR3 is 15 residues. This chain's CDR3 is CASSVGDNLRPGYTF. CDR3 DNA: TGTGCCAGCAGCGTAGGGGACAACCTTAGGCCTGGCTACACCTTC.

The V call is TRBV6-5, the J call TRBJ1-2, with D maybe TRBD1 (6 bases). V lost 6 bases and J 5 bases, leaving 13 bases between the germline ends. Germline V gives CDR1 MNHEY, CDR2 SVGAGI. CDR3 length equals 13 residues. The DNA of the CDR3 is TGTGCCAGCAGCCCCAACAGGGCGTATGGCTACACCTTC. The encoded protein is CASSPNRAYGYTF.

This chain links TRBV6-5 with TRBJ1-4; 7 bases align to TRBD1. Germline CDR1 and CDR2: MNHEY and SVGAGI. The CDR3 consists of 15 residues. With 2 bases clipped from V and 5 bases from J, the junction kept 5 bases outside the gene matches. CDR3 nucleotide sequence: TGTGCCAGCAGTTACGGTGGGACAGAAAATGAAAAACTGTTTTTT. Translating it yields CASSYGGTENEKLFF.

The chain carries TRBV11-3 and TRBJ2-2, with D possibly TRBD1 on 5 matching bases. Trimming shortened V by 2 bases and J by 7 bases, and 14 bases separated the two germline ends. Germline CDR1 SGHNT, CDR2 YENEEA. The CDR3 consists of 15 residues. The CDR3 here is CASSLSRDGIGELFF. CDR3 DNA sequence: TGTGCCAGCAGCTTATCCAGGGATGGGATCGGGGAGCTGTTTTTT.

This clone was seen a few times. This chain connects TRBV12-3 or TRBV12-4 to TRBJ2-1; possible D gene TRBD1, 6 bases. The CDR3 length is 13 residues. Trimming removed 6 bases at V and 7 bases at J, with 13 bases between. The CDR3 spells CASRQGMGNEQFF. The CDR3 nucleotides read TGTGCCAGCAGACAGGGTATGGGGAATGAGCAGTTCTTC.

V is TRBV19 and J is TRBJ2-7; 9 bases are shared with TRBD1. Losses at the gene ends were 6 bases for V and 5 bases for J; bases not matched to a gene: 2. This CDR3 is built from 12 residues. Germline assignment: CDR1 LNHDA and CDR2 SQIVND (reference sequence). The CDR3 nucleotides are TGTGCCAGTAGCAGACAGGGGGACGAGCAGTACTTC. Its protein is CASSRQGDEQYF.

In this sample, this clone turned up once. This chain links TRBV28 with TRBJ2-7; 9 bases map to TRBD1. Trimming removed 6 bases from V and 2 bases from J; junction bases left unmatched: 8. Germline V gene data show CDR1 as MDHEN and CDR2 as SYDVKM. The CDR3 runs to 15 residues. CDR3 amino acids: CASRGAGTGTYEQYF. The CDR3 bases are TGTGCCAGCAGGGGAGCCGGGACAGGGACCTACGAGCAGTACTTC. The full variable domain, rest sourced from reference TRBV28 and TRBJ2-7, is DVKVTQSSRYLVKRTGEKVFLECVQDMDHENMFWYRQDPGLGLRLIYFSYDVKMKEKGDIPEGYSVSREKKERFSLILESASTNQTSMYLCASRGAGTGTYEQYFGPGTRLTVT.

The chain couples TRBV7-9 to TRBJ2-1, with TRBD2 matching 8 bases. The junction had 10 bases not matched to a gene; V was cut back by 5 bases and J by 7 bases. Germline CDR1 SEHNR, CDR2 FQNEAQ (reference sequence). The CDR3 is 15 amino acids. The CDR3 DNA follows: TGTGCCAGCAGCCTGACTAGCGCTTCGGTAAATGAGCAGTTCTTC. Its translation is CASSLTSASVNEQFF.

This chain uses TRBV7-9 with TRBJ1-1, with D unresolved. Germline V gene sequence: CDR1 SEHNR, CDR2 FQNEAQ (reference sequence). The CDR3 extends over 14 amino acids. Deletions cut 3 bases from V and 3 bases from J, with 11 bases between. CDR3 region: CASSFPPTDTEAFF. The CDR3 bases are TGTGCCAGCAGCTTCCCACCAACGGACACTGAAGCTTTCTTT.

The chain has TRBV24-1 and TRBJ2-1; TRBD1 is a possible D gene (6 bases). Trimming pared 4 bases from V and 0 bases from J, leaving 12 bases between. In germline, CDR1 is KGHDR, CDR2 SFDVKD. This CDR3 comprises 16 residues. The CDR3 protein is CATSDTTGSSYNEQFF. The CDR3 DNA is TGTGCCACCAGTGACACGACAGGTAGCTCCTACAATGAGCAGTTCTTC.

The rearrangement uses TRBV19 and TRBJ2-1; 11 positions agree with TRBD2. Per germline, CDR1 LNHDA and CDR2 SQIVND (reference sequence). The CDR3 runs 16 residues. The trim removed 4 bases at V and 0 bases at J, leaving 2 bases unmatched. CDR3 sequence reads: CASSTGLAASYNEQFF. The CDR3, as DNA: TGTGCCAGTAGTACGGGACTAGCGGCCTCCTACAATGAGCAGTTCTTC.

V usage is TRBV28 and J usage is TRBJ1-5; 10 bases fit TRBD1. With V trimmed by 5 bases and J by 11 bases, 9 bases remained unmatched. Germline V gene sequence: CDR1 MDHEN, CDR2 SYDVKM. There are 14 residues in the CDR3. This chain's CDR3 is CASSLGTGDLTQHF. The CDR3 coding sequence is TGTGCCAGCAGTCTCGGGACAGGGGATTTGACCCAGCATTTT.

The V call is TRBV6-5, the J call TRBJ1-5; D possibly corresponds to TRBD1 (6 bases). CDR1 MNHEY and CDR2 SVGAGI come from the germline V gene. This CDR3 contains 14 residues. Trimming left V 3 bases short and J 7 bases short, with 13 bases between. The CDR3 protein is CASSYSQGFQPQHF. CDR3 in DNA: TGTGCCAGCAGTTATTCACAGGGATTCCAGCCCCAGCATTTT.

The chain employs TRBV3-1 (or the pseudogene TRBV3-2) and TRBJ2-3; 11 nucleotides match TRBD2. Germline V gene lookup returns CDR1 LGHDT and CDR2 YNNKEL (reference sequence). Trimming cost V 1 base and J 3 bases; bases outside gene matches: 12. The CDR3 consists of 19 residues. The CDR3 DNA sequence: TGTGCCAGCAGCCAAGTTGTACTAGCGGGAGTCCGGGGTACAGATACGCAGTATTTT. Translating it yields CASSQVVLAGVRGTDTQYF.

This clone was counted between two and nine times. The V call is TRBV5-1, the J call TRBJ2-3; D might be TRBD2 (5 bases). This CDR3 is 13 amino acids long. Germline V gene sequence: CDR1 SGHRS, CDR2 YFSETQ. V lost 4 bases, J lost 5 bases, and 11 bases lay in between. CDR3 sequence: CASSRVGEDTQYF. CDR3 DNA sequence: TGCGCCAGCAGCCGAGTCGGGGAAGATACGCAGTATTTT.

In its sample, this clone was seen once. The rearrangement links TRBV9 to TRBJ1-1, with TRBD1 identical over 9 bases. CDR1 and CDR2 from the germline V gene are SGDLS and YYNGEE. CDR3 length: 14 residues. V was clipped by 3 bases and J by 7 bases; unmatched bases: 7. The CDR3 sequence is CASSARQGVSEAFF. The CDR3 DNA reads TGTGCCAGCAGCGCCCGACAGGGGGTTAGTGAAGCTTTCTTT.

The chain employs TRBV4-2 and TRBJ2-7; the D gene is possibly TRBD2 (7 bases). V lost 0 bases and J 7 bases, leaving 19 bases between the germline ends. CDR1 is LGHNA, CDR2 YNFKEQ, per germline. The CDR3 extends over 16 amino acids. The DNA for the CDR3 is TGTGCCAGCAGCCAAGATAGGGGGGCGGGAGTCGGGGAGCAGTACTTC. Encoded protein: CASSQDRGAGVGEQYF.

V and J are TRBV19 and TRBJ2-7; D may be TRBD1 (6 bases). The ends were cut back, 5 bases at V and 2 bases at J, with 7 bases in the middle. The CDR3 covers 12 residues. Per germline, CDR1 LNHDA and CDR2 SQIVND (reference sequence). The CDR3 protein is CASSSGAYEQYF. CDR3 bases: TGTGCCAGTAGTTCAGGGGCCTACGAGCAGTACTTC.

This chain links TRBV11-3 with TRBJ2-2, with D perhaps TRBD2 (6 bases). Germline CDR1 SGHNT, CDR2 YENEEA. The CDR3 length is 16 residues. V lost 1 base to trimming and J lost 6 bases, with 15 bases between them. CDR3 amino acids: CASSLGRGLSAGELFF. The DNA of the CDR3 is TGTGCCAGCAGCTTAGGGCGGGGATTGAGCGCCGGGGAGCTGTTTTTT.

V gene TRBV7-2 combines with J gene TRBJ2-1; 9 bases map to TRBD2. In germline, CDR1 is SGHTA, CDR2 FQGNSA. The CDR3 extends over 17 amino acids. V was pared by 5 bases and J by 10 bases, with 18 bases of the junction left unmatched. The CDR3 loop reads CASSRLLSISGSQEQFF. CDR3 DNA sequence: TGTGCCAGCAGCAGGCTTTTGAGCATTAGCGGGAGCCAGGAGCAGTTCTTC. Full variable domain (rest looked up from reference TRBV7-2 and TRBJ2-1): GAGVSQSPSNKVTEKGKDVELRCDPISGHTALYWYRQSLGQGLEFLIYFQGNSAPDKSGLPSDRFSAERTGGSVSTLTIQRTQQEDSAVYLCASSRLLSISGSQEQFFGPGTRLTVL.

The V and J genes are TRBV5-1 and TRBJ1-1, with 7 bases matching TRBD1. The CDR3 is 15 residues long. CDR1 SGHRS and CDR2 YFSETQ come from the germline V gene. J was trimmed by 1 base and V by 0 bases; bases with no gene match: 3. CDR3 region: CASSLGTGANTEAFF. The CDR3 nucleotides are TGCGCCAGCAGCTTGGGGACAGGCGCGAACACTGAAGCTTTCTTT.

This chain joins TRBV18 and TRBJ2-1; TRBD2 matches at 11 bases. With 3 bases clipped from V and 5 bases from J, the junction kept 3 bases outside the gene matches. Germline-derived CDR1 and CDR2 are KGHSH and LQKENI. The CDR3 consists of 15 residues. The chain's CDR3 is CASSPPGLADNEQFF. The DNA of the CDR3 is TGTGCCAGCTCACCTCCGGGACTAGCGGACAATGAGCAGTTCTTC.